This T cell receptor beta chain was identified during a study of T-cell reconstitution after alpha-beta-depleted transplantation in children (dated by TCRdb to 2016 to 2018). Study-level background: T-cell immune reconstitution after TCRalphabeta/CD19-depleted allogeneic hematopoietic cell transplantation in children was quantitatively tracked in the study by means of TCR repertoire profiling.

About this clonotype: Its binding antigen is unknown. The sample holds no much larger clone one base away, and base qualities are not on file.

The treatment or condition label of this sample denotes: allogeneic hematopoietic cell transplantation with graft depleted of TCRalphabeta T cells and CD19 B cells. Transplant recipients were children who received TCRalphabeta/CD19-depleted allogeneic hematopoietic cell grafts. Library method: PCR. These reads were obtained on an Illumina HiSeq 2500. TCR library preparation used molecular barcoding, with unique molecular identifiers applied to normalize quantification of the TCRbeta repertoire. Starting from the raw public reads, TCRdb applied fastp trimming at Q25, assembled clones with MiXCR and retained in-frame beta chains. Entries that share a CDR3 protein sequence are merged under the most common genes and DNA. This sample holds about 900,000 distinct CDR3 sequences; about 29% were observed only once. Together, the top ten hold under 30% of the sample. The germline V gene (reference sequence) yields SGHAT for CDR1 and FQDESV for CDR2. Taken from cysteine to phenylalanine, the CDR3 has 21 residues. The entry retains the CDR3 DNA only, 63 bases that are in frame from base 1. For this chain, trimming is 3 bases at the V end and 0 bases at the J end, and the number of junction bases without a gene match is 20.

What the study reported, not specific to this receptor: Over subsequent months, a decline in hyperexpanded clone frequencies was noted, and after one year, T-cell counts and TCRbeta diversity were mostly ascribed to newly produced T cells. In some patients, the high TCRbeta diversity seen at day 60 was put down to recipient T cells and intrathymic progenitors that had survived conditioning. About two months after transplant, the apparently early recovery of alphabetaT-cell counts reportedly depended on just several hundred clones that had expanded rapidly and came from non-depleted graft cells.

The rearranged segments are TRBV11-1 and TRBJ2-1; 7 junctional bases match TRBD1. This TCR derives from a boy under two years old who had a stem cell transplant for SCID, so the T cells may come from the graft donor. The material sequenced was PBMCs, mostly from graft donor cells, taken 360 days after TCRalphabeta/CD19-depleted stem cell transplant. The bases are TGTGCCAGCAGCTTGGGAACCGGGACAGTTATATACTATAGCTCCTACAATGAGCAGTTCTTC. The encoded protein is CASSLGTGTVIYYSSYNEQFF.